These 25 T cell receptor beta chains came from one sample sequenced in a study of T cells in Graves' hyperthyroidism and ophthalmopathy. What was amplified from RNA transcripts were TCR beta CDR3 regions. Using the HTBI primer set, a first-round RT-PCR was run on the TCR CDR3. TCRdb reprocessed the multiplex PCR reads via MiXCR and lists one record per CDR3 protein. The table records around 700,000 distinct CDR3 sequences, around 40% of them present only once. Specimen: blood. Source of these receptors: a woman in her forties with Graves' hyperthyroidism.

The V call is TRBV2, the J call TRBJ2-7; D is ambiguous. The ends were cut back, 6 bases at V and 0 bases at J, with 18 bases in the middle. There are 16 residues in the CDR3. The germline gives CDR1 SNHLY, CDR2 FYNNEI. The CDR3 region is CASSNYPDWSSYEQYF. As DNA, the CDR3 is TGTGCCAGCAGCAACTACCCCGACTGGAGCTCCTACGAGCAGTACTTC.

This clonotype was seen more than once but under ten times. The CDR3, as DNA: TGCAGCGTGGCTCTACAGGGGGACACTGAAGCTTTCTTT. The encoded protein is CSVALQGDTEAFF. The chain combines TRBV29-1 with TRBJ1-1, with 8 nucleotides matching TRBD1. The CDR3 is 13 residues long. Trimming cost V 6 bases and J 3 bases; bases outside gene matches: 6. Per the germline V gene, CDR1 is SQVTM and CDR2 is ANQGSEA.

A word on this clonotype: At one end the junction does not follow the germline gene, possibly because of a read error. This chain connects TRBV2 to TRBJ2-5, with TRBD1 matching over 9 bases. The CDR3 runs 14 residues. The germline V gene encodes CDR1 SNHLY and CDR2 FYNNEI. The CDR3 DNA reads TGTGCCAGCAGTTCACAGGGGGCGCAAGAGACCCAGTGCTTC. Protein: CASSSQGAQETQCF.

This clonotype was observed a few times. The missing conserved phenylalanine or tryptophan at the end of this CDR3 makes a read error likely. The DNA is left out, because the CDR3 cannot be placed on it with certainty; the CDR3 is given as TCRdb lists it. The chain is built from TRBV7-2 and TRBJ1-6; the table's D gene call, TRBD1, was not cross checked with the DNA. The CDR3 adds up to 8 amino acids, both ends counted. Per the germline V gene, CDR1 is SGHTA and CDR2 is FQGNSA. CDR3 region: CASSLGPG.

This clonotype was detected only a few times. The chain employs TRBV4-3 and TRBJ1-1; D not resolved. The CDR3 covers 14 residues. Germline CDR1 and CDR2: LGHNA and YSLEER. V dropped 0 bases and J dropped 8 bases, with 13 bases sitting between them. The CDR3 region is CASSQDRKGPEAFF. DNA for the CDR3: TGCGCCAGCAGCCAAGATCGAAAAGGGCCCGAAGCTTTCTTT.

The table lists this clonotype with a few counts. The V and J genes are TRBV7-2 and TRBJ1-5; tentatively, D is TRBD1 (6 bases). Deletions cut 3 bases from V and 1 base from J, with 25 bases between. From germline, CDR1 is SGHTA and CDR2 FQGNSA. CDR3 length: 20 residues. CDR3 in amino acids: CASSFSRGALSPLSNQPQHF. Here the CDR3 DNA reads TGTGCCAGCAGCTTCAGCAGGGGCGCCCTAAGCCCCCTAAGCAATCAGCCCCAGCATTTT.

The chain carries TRBV10-3 and TRBJ2-7; D assignment may be TRBD1 or TRBD2 (6 bases each). Germline assignment: CDR1 ENHRY and CDR2 SYGVKD. The CDR3 consists of 15 residues. V lost 6 bases, J lost 0 bases, and 15 bases lay in between. The CDR3 reads CAISRGLASSYEQYF. The CDR3 DNA is TGTGCCATCAGCCGGGGGCTAGCGAGCTCCTACGAGCAGTACTTC.

This clonotype was recorded a few times. This rearrangement joins TRBV10-3 to TRBJ2-1; 9 nucleotides align to TRBD1. Germline V lookup: CDR1 ENHRY, CDR2 SYGVKD. The J segment lost 5 bases and the V segment lost 5 bases, leaving 1 base of the junction unmatched. The CDR3 extends over 13 amino acids. CDR3 coding DNA: TGTGCCATCAGTCGGACAGGGGACAATGAGCAGTTCTTC. Residues: CAISRTGDNEQFF.

The chain has TRBV18 and TRBJ2-2; no clear D gene. The CDR3 is 12 amino acids. The germline V gene has CDR1 KGHSH and CDR2 LQKENI. The V end lost 5 bases, the J end lost 10 bases, and 11 bases lay between the germline ends. Here the CDR3 DNA reads TGTGCCAGCTCATCGACCCCCGAGGAGCTGTTTTTT. Translating it yields CASSSTPEELFF.

This clonotype was seen many times. V usage is TRBV5-1 and J usage is TRBJ1-2; D is possibly TRBD1 (6 bases). This CDR3 has 14 residues. The V end lost 4 bases, the J end lost 7 bases, and 17 bases lay between the germline ends. The germline V gene has CDR1 SGHRS and CDR2 YFSETQ. CDR3 sequence reads: CASSPIGGRGGYTF. The CDR3 DNA reads as TGCGCCAGCAGCCCAATAGGGGGACGGGGTGGCTACACCTTC. The entire variable domain, with the rest obtained from reference TRBV5-1 and TRBJ1-2, is as follows: KAGVTQTPRYLIKTRGQQVTLSCSPISGHRSVSWYQQTPGQGLQFLFEYFSETQRNKGNFPGRFSGRQFSNSRSEMNVSTLELGDSALYLCASSPIGGRGGYTFGSGTRLTVV.

Notes on this clonotype: An end of the junction does not agree with germline; a read error may underlie this. The chain links TRBV9 to TRBJ1-2; 7 bases agree with TRBD1. From germline, CDR1 is SGDLS and CDR2 YYNGEE. This CDR3 comprises 19 residues. The CDR3 protein is CASSQERGRPGGTNYGYTF. In DNA, the CDR3 is TGCGCCAGCAGCCAGGAAAGGGGGCGCCCCGGCGGGACTAACTATGGCTACACCTTC.

The table lists this clonotype with a few counts. This may be a read error: a much more frequent sequence differs by one nucleotide. In DNA form, the CDR3 reads TGTGCCAGCAGCTTTACCGATTACACTGAAGCTTTCTTT. It yields the protein CASSFTDYTEAFF. This chain connects TRBV7-9 to TRBJ1-1; D ambiguous. The CDR3 contains 13 residues. Trimming took off 3 bases at V and 3 bases at J, with 8 bases between the two ends. Germline V gives CDR1 SEHNR, CDR2 FQNEAQ (reference sequence).

The chain couples TRBV10-3 to TRBJ1-1; TRBD1 might be the D (5 bases). Germline CDR1 is ENHRY and CDR2 is SYGVKD. This CDR3 region has 13 residues. V was clipped by 10 bases and J by 4 bases, with 16 bases between them. The CDR3 reads CASGGEATTEAFF. CDR3 bases: TGTGCCAGCGGAGGGGAAGCGACCACTGAAGCTTTCTTT.

This clonotype was detected ten times or more. This chain links TRBV11-2 with TRBJ1-2; maybe TRBD1 (6 bases). V lost 5 bases and J 2 bases, leaving 12 bases between the germline ends. The CDR3 has 14 residues. Looked up from germline, CDR1 is SGHAT and CDR2 is FQNNGV. The CDR3 spells CASSQQGSNYGYTF. The CDR3 DNA follows: TGTGCCAGCAGCCAACAGGGTTCCAACTATGGCTACACCTTC.

This rearrangement joins TRBV10-3 to TRBJ2-6; no definite D call. V dropped 0 bases and J dropped 4 bases, with 7 bases sitting between them. From germline, CDR1 is ENHRY and CDR2 SYGVKD. The CDR3 runs 15 residues. CDR3 DNA: TGTGCCATCAGTGAGTCGACGACAGGGGCCAACGTCCTGACTTTC. The encoded protein is CAISESTTGANVLTF.

This clonotype was picked up a small number of times. CDR3 DNA sequence: TGCAGCGTTGACAGGGGGTTCTATGGCTACACCTTC. This gives the protein CSVDRGFYGYTF. This chain links TRBV29-1 with TRBJ1-2; 7 bases agree with TRBD1. CDR1 and CDR2 from the germline V gene are SQVTM and ANQGSEA. This CDR3 is built from 12 residues. Trimming cost V 3 bases and J 4 bases; bases outside gene matches: 2. Combining the CDR3 with reference TRBV29-1 and TRBJ1-2 gives the whole variable domain SAVISQKPSRDICQRGTSLTIQCQVDSQVTMMFWYRQQPGQSLTLIATANQGSEATYESGFVIDKFPISRPNLTFSTLTVSNMSPEDSSIYLCSVDRGFYGYTFGSGTRLTVV.

A word on this clonotype: A single base separates this from a much larger clone, so it may be a read error. The V call is TRBV7-9, the J call TRBJ2-7; D may be TRBD1 or TRBD2 (5 bases each). The CDR3 covers 14 residues. Between the trimmed V and J ends, which lost 5 bases and 2 bases, there was a span of 13 bases. Germline V gene data show CDR1 as SEHNR and CDR2 as FQNEAQ (reference sequence). The CDR3, as DNA: TGTGCCAGCAGCCTCCCCGGGACCACCTACGAGCAGTACTTC. Protein product: CASSLPGTTYEQYF.

The chain employs TRBV7-6 and TRBJ2-3; possibly TRBD1 or TRBD2 for D (6 bases each). This CDR3 spans 15 amino acids. Germline lookup yields CDR1 SGHVS and CDR2 FNYEAQ. V lost 5 bases to trimming and J lost 0 bases, with 12 bases between them. The CDR3 nucleotides are TGTGCCAGCAGCCCCGACGGGGGCAGCACAGATACGCAGTATTTT. Translation: CASSPDGGSTDTQYF.

This chain uses TRBV20-1 with TRBJ2-7, with 7 bases lining up with TRBD1. The CDR3 runs 12 residues. From germline, CDR1 is DFQATT and CDR2 SNEGSKA (reference sequence). V dropped 5 bases and J dropped 7; count of bases not matched to a gene: 8. CDR3 in amino acids: CSAPRGSGEQYF. The CDR3, as DNA: TGCAGTGCTCCCAGGGGGTCGGGGGAGCAGTACTTC.

Many counts were recorded for this clonotype. V and J are TRBV29-1 and TRBJ1-2; D may be TRBD1 (6 bases). The length of the CDR3 is 12 residues. Germline V gives CDR1 SQVTM, CDR2 ANQGSEA. V was clipped by 2 bases and J by 5 bases, with 9 bases between them. The CDR3 protein is CSVERGIYGYTF. CDR3 coding DNA: TGCAGCGTTGAAAGGGGGATTTATGGCTACACCTTC.

About this clonotype: A much larger clone lies a single base off, so this may be a read error. The chain has TRBV7-9 and TRBJ2-2, with 7 bases that match TRBD1. The germline CDR1 and CDR2 sequences are SEHNR and FQNEAQ (reference sequence). This CDR3 has 15 amino acids. V trimming: 11 bases; J trimming: 11 bases; junction bases outside the gene matches: 20. The CDR3 bases are TGTGCCGGCAACCTTGGGGGACAGCCAAAAACCGAGCTGTTTTTT. Amino acids: CAGNLGGQPKTELFF.

In its sample, this clonotype was seen many times. The chain couples TRBV20-1 to TRBJ1-5, with D perhaps TRBD1 (5 bases). V dropped 0 bases and J dropped 6 bases, with 12 bases sitting between them. The germline V gene encodes CDR1 DFQATT and CDR2 SNEGSKA (reference sequence). The length of the CDR3 is 14 residues. The CDR3 sequence: CSARDGRDAQPQHF. In DNA, the CDR3 is TGCAGTGCTAGAGATGGGAGGGACGCTCAGCCCCAGCATTTT.

The chain couples TRBV7-2 to TRBJ2-7; D is perhaps TRBD2 (7 bases). The V gene lost 2 bases and the J gene lost 9 bases, with 26 bases spanning the gap. Per the germline V gene, CDR1 is SGHTA and CDR2 is FQGNSA. The CDR3 length is 17 residues. CDR3 sequence (DNA): TGTGCCAGCAGCTTACGGGGAGCCTTAGGGGGGGCCGCTAGGCAGTACTTC. This sequence encodes CASSLRGALGGAARQYF.

This chain uses TRBV7-9 with TRBJ1-1; no reliable D call. The V end lost 0 bases, the J end lost 1 base, and 9 bases lay between the germline ends. CDR1 SEHNR and CDR2 FQNEAQ come from the germline V gene (reference sequence). The CDR3 has 15 residues. This chain's CDR3 is CASSLAFAENTEAFF. The CDR3 region has the DNA TGTGCCAGCAGCTTAGCGTTTGCGGAGAACACTGAAGCTTTCTTT.

This sequence joins TRBV12-3 or TRBV12-4 and TRBJ1-5; possibly TRBD1 for D (5 bases). The CDR3 is 15 amino acids. V was pared by 5 bases and J by 9 bases, with 20 bases between. The CDR3 DNA reads as TGTGCCAGCAGTGCCCCTGGGGTCGGGGCCGGGCCCCAGCATTTT. Residues: CASSAPGVGAGPQHF.